The TCR beta chain under discussion was sequenced for a study of technical replicates of blood from several donors. This clone was counted once. Here immunoSEQ multiplex PCR was the method, and the copy in TCRdb shows in-frame clones only, minus some. The sample lists 60,000 to 90,000 clones, around 97% occurring once. CDR3 length: 15 residues. Germline V gene lookup returns CDR1 SGHRS and CDR2 YFSETQ. Deletions cut 0 bases from V and 1 base from J, with 10 bases between. The specimen was T cells isolated from PBMCs. The chain has TRBV5-1 and TRBJ1-1; maybe TRBD1 (6 bases). The receptor was derived from a human donor in good health. The DNA for the CDR3 is TGCGCCAGCAGCTTGGCGGGGACACCGAACACTGAAGCTTTCTTT. Its protein is CASSLAGTPNTEAFF.